This entry concerns a single TCR beta chain. TCRdb's table, derived via immunoSEQ multiplex PCR, lists solely in-frame clones and lacks some. In the table there are roughly 340,000 clones, 85% to 90% of which are singletons. The data were taken from a study of blood T cell repertoires in COVID-19. The V end lost 8 bases, the J end lost 4 bases, and 8 bases lay between the germline ends. This CDR3 contains 11 residues. The germline V gene encodes CDR1 MNHNY and CDR2 SVGAGI (reference sequence). The chain recombines TRBV6-6 with TRBJ1-1; D remains ambiguous. Sequenced material: PBMCs or T cells enriched from blood (not recorded which). This receptor was identified in a man between 18 and 35 years old who had recovered from COVID-19. The CDR3 is CASGGGTEAFF. Written as DNA, the CDR3 is TGTGCCAGCGGAGGTGGCACTGAAGCTTTCTTT.